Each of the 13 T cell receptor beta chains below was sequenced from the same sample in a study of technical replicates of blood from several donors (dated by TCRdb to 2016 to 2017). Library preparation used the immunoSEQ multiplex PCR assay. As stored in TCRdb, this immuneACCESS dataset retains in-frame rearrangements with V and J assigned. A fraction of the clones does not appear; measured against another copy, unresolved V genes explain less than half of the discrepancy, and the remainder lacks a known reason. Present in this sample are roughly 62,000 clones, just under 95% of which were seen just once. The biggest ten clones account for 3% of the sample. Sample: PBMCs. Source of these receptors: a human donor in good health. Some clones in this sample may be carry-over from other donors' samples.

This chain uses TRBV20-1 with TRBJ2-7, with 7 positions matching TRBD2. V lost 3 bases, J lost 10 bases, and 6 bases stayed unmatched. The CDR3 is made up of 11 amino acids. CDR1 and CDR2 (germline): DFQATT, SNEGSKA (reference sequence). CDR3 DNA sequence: TGCAGTGCTAGCAGGGAGGGGCGTCAGTACTTC. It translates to CSASREGRQYF.

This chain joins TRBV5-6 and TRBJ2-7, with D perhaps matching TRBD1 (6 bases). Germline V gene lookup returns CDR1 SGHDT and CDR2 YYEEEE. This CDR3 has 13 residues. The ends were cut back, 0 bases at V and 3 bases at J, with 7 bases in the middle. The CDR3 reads CASSLEQGYEQYF. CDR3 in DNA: TGTGCCAGCAGCTTGGAACAGGGCTACGAGCAGTACTTC.

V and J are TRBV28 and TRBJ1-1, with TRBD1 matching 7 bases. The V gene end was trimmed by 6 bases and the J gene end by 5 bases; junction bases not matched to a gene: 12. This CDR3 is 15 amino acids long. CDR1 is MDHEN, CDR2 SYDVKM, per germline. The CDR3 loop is CASSWGSGGRTEAFF. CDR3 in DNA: TGTGCCAGCAGCTGGGGGTCAGGGGGAAGGACTGAAGCTTTCTTT.

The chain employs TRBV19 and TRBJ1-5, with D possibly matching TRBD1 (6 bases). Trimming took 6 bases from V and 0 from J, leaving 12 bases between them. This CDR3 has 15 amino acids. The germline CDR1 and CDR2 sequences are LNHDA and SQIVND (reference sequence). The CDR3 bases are TGTGCCAGTAGCGGACAGAAAAATAGCAATCAGCCCCAGCATTTT. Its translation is CASSGQKNSNQPQHF.

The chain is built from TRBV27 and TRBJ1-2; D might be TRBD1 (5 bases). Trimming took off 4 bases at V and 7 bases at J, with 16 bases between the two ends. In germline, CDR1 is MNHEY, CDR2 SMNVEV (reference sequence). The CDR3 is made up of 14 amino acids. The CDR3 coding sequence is TGTGCCAGCAGTTCGATGTCCCGGGACTTTGGCTACACCTTC. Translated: CASSSMSRDFGYTF.

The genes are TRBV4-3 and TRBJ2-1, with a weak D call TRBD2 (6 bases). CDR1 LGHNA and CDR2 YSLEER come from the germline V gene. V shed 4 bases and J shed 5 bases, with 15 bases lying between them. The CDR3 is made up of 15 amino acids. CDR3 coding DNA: TGCGCCAGCAGCCTAGGGACTGCCCCCGACAATGAGCAGTTCTTC. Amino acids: CASSLGTAPDNEQFF.

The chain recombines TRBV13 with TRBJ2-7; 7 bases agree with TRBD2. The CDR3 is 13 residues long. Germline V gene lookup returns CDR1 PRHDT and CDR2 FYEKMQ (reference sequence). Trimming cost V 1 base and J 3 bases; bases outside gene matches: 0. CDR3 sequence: CASSLERGYEQYF. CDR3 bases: TGTGCCAGCAGCTTAGAGCGGGGCTACGAGCAGTACTTC. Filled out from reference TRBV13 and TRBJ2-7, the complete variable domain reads AAGVIQSPRHLIKEKRETATLKCYPIPRHDTVYWYQQGPGQDPQFLISFYEKMQSDKGSIPDRFSAQQFSDYHSELNMSSLELGDSALYFCASSLERGYEQYFGPGTRLTVT.

CDR3 protein: CASSLARVDTGELFF. DNA of the CDR3: TGCGCCAGCAGCTTAGCCAGGGTAGACACCGGGGAGCTGTTTTTT. This chain uses TRBV5-1 with TRBJ2-2, with D possibly matching TRBD1 (5 bases). Germline CDR1 and CDR2: SGHRS and YFSETQ. The CDR3 sequence is 15 residues long. The V end was cut by 2 bases, the J end by 3 bases, with 11 bases between.

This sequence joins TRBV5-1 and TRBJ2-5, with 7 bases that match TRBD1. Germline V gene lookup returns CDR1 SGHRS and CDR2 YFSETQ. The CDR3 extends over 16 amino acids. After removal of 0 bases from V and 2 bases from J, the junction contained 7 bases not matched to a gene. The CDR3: CASSLAPAGGQETQYF. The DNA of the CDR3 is TGCGCCAGCAGCTTGGCGCCGGCAGGGGGTCAAGAGACCCAGTACTTC.

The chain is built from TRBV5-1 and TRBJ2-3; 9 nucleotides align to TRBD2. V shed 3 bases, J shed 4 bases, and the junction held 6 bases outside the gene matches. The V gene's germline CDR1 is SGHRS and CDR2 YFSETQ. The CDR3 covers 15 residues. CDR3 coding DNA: TGCGCCAGCAGCTCGTTAGCGGGAGCGGCAGATACGCAGTATTTT. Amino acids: CASSSLAGAADTQYF.

The CDR3 reads CASSLAGRTQETQYF. CDR3 nucleotides: TGTGCCAGCAGCTTAGCTGGACGGACACAAGAGACCCAGTACTTC. The chain links TRBV7-9 to TRBJ2-5; possible D gene TRBD1, 5 bases. The germline V and J ends were trimmed by 0 bases and 2 bases, with 10 bases remaining between them. The CDR3 spans 15 residues. Germline CDR1 and CDR2: SEHNR and FQNEAQ (reference sequence).

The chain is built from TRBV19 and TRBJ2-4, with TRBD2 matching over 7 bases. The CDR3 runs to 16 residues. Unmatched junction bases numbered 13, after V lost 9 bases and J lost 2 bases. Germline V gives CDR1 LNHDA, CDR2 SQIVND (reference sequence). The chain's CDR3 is CASRDWGGETKNIQYF. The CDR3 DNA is TGTGCCAGCAGAGATTGGGGGGGGGAGACCAAAAACATTCAGTACTTC.

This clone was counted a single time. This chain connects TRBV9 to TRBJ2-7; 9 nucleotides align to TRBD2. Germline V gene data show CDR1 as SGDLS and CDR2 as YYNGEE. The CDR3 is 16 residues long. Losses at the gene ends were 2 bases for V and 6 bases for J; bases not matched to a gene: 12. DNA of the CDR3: TGTGCCAGCAGCGTTGGCGGGAGGGCCCGCCTGGGCGAGCAGTACTTC. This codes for CASSVGGRARLGEQYF.